This T cell receptor beta chain emerged from a study of T cells in Graves' hyperthyroidism and ophthalmopathy. Study observations and caveats: The model's output predicted ophthalmopathy at a median of around 7 months prior to onset.

Template material for amplifying TCR beta CDR3 regions consisted of RNA transcripts. First-round RT-PCR with HTBI primers amplified the TCR CDR3 region. TCRdb recomputed calls from the multiplex PCR reads with MiXCR, one row per CDR3 protein. The data show fewer than 350,000 distinct CDR3 sequences, about 14% seen once. This clonotype was seen repeatedly, ten times or more. The target antigen is unknown. Germline V gene lookup returns CDR1 SGHTA and CDR2 FQGNSA. V lost 5 bases and J 1 base, leaving 8 bases between the germline ends. CDR3 length equals 13 residues. Participants, patients aged 18 to 65, had newly diagnosed hyperthyroidism with a duration under 2 months.

The sample was blood. This sequence joins TRBV7-2 and TRBJ2-5; no reliable D call. This sequence originates from a young woman with Graves' hyperthyroidism that later progressed to Graves' ophthalmopathy. The CDR3, as DNA: TGTGCCAGCAGCCCTCTAGGCCAAGAGACCCAGTACTTC. Translated, it gives CASSPLGQETQYF.